This note documents a single T cell receptor (beta chain) sequence. Its antigen is as yet unknown. The record originates from a study of shared clonotypes between healthy human individuals. Running of the assay took place at deep level. For sorted subsets, approximately 0.2 ug DNA per replicate equaled 33,000 or so T cell genomes. Sequenced by immunoSEQ multiplex PCR; TCRdb stores in-frame clones only, minus some. The sample shows around 700,000 clones, roughly 70% of them seen only once. Study-wide findings and caveats: Four donors shared about 4.5% of their naive CD4 clonotypes.

V was pared by 5 bases and J by 5 bases, with 6 bases of the junction left unmatched. Germline lookup yields CDR1 SGHVS and CDR2 FNYEAQ. The CDR3 has 14 amino acids. This TCR derives from a woman younger than 45 in good health. The chain is built from TRBV7-6 and TRBJ1-5; the match to TRBD1 covers 7 bases. The sequenced sample was memory CD4+ T cells sorted from blood. The subset denotes: CD45RA-negative fraction. CDR3 in amino acids: CASSPSDRDQPQHF. The CDR3 DNA sequence: TGTGCCAGCAGCCCGTCAGACAGGGATCAGCCCCAGCATTTT.